This section outlines one TCR beta chain sequence together with its context. This clonotype has at least ten counts. The antigen this receptor binds is unknown. No per-base quality is available; no much larger clone lies one base away. This specimen comes from a study of Graves' ophthalmopathy and Graves' hyperthyroidism (dated by TCRdb to about 2018). The study in broad terms: Peripheral blood samples were taken at the time of initial diagnosis, before any treatment was given. In total, around 130 blood samples were TCR-sequenced: fewer than 50 ophthalmopathy, 75 hyperthyroidism and about 17 hyperthyroidism-to-ophthalmopathy patients. For training and testing, the approximately 97 patients in the discovery cohort were randomly divided in a 7:3 ratio. Following sample collection, hyperthyroidism patients were given methimazole at a starting dose of 30 mg daily, and ophthalmopathy patients were given high-dose intravenous methylprednisolone. An independent validation cohort comprised around 19 hyperthyroidism patients and 15 to 17 patients who later progressed from hyperthyroidism to ophthalmopathy. In six or seven hyperthyroidism patients, the T-cell repertoires found in thyroid tissue were compared with those found in blood. To explore V-J signatures that distinguish ophthalmopathy from hyperthyroidism, a discovery set of 100 patients was enrolled, made up of around 40 with ophthalmopathy and 57 with stable hyperthyroidism. The study used signatures of the TCR beta repertoire to tell Graves' ophthalmopathy apart from Graves' hyperthyroidism and to predict which patients would progress to ophthalmopathy. Findings and caveats that apply to the study as a whole: Most expanded thyroid clonotypes with a frequency above 0.001 also appeared in blood, which suggests that blood repertoires may reflect the immune response in the thyroid. Sample size was not statistically predetermined, and group allocation was not concealed from the investigators. Ophthalmopathy was separated from stable hyperthyroidism by the 13-signature model with more than 85% sensitivity and less than 82% specificity in cross-validation and with 80%/75% in the test set. In validation, the model predicted ophthalmopathy progression with about 71% sensitivity and approximately 78% specificity; 12 predicted patients were CT-confirmed with GO in a median of about 6.2 months.

A patient counted as having stable hyperthyroidism if there was no progression to ophthalmopathy within 18 months of follow-up. The hyperthyroidism patients were 18 to 65 years old and newly diagnosed, with a disease duration of less than 2 months. Patients with other autoimmune diseases, uncontrolled infections, pregnancy or lactation were excluded from the study. Clinical symptoms, serum thyroxine, TRAb, thyroid ultrasound and orbital computed tomography formed the basis of the diagnosis. Using Ficoll-Paque density gradient centrifugation, PBMCs were isolated from about 9.2 ml of fresh peripheral blood. Total RNA was extracted using Trizol reagent, and RNA quality was checked on an Agilent 2100 Bioanalyzer. Per the germline V gene, MNHEY is the CDR1 and SVGEGT is the CDR2. Spanning cysteine to phenylalanine, the CDR3 consists of 18 amino acids. The sequence is cut down to CDR3 DNA, 54 bases in frame from base 1. V is cut by 6 bases and J by 0 bases, and the space between the germline ends is 24 bases.

For repertoire sequencing, the TCR beta CDR3 regions were amplified from RNA transcripts. The first round was an RT-PCR using HTBI primers with the Qiagen OneStep RT-PCR kit, and this first round was followed by a second-round multiplex PCR, then size selection and purification. The libraries underwent paired-end sequencing with 100 bp reads on an Illumina HiSeq2000. Regarding the original processing steps: SOAPnuke was used for read processing, and reads with adapters, uncalled bases, a mean Phred below 15, or no exact constant-primer or identifier match were discarded. COPE v1.2.5 was used to merge high-quality paired reads. Clonotypes were defined as unique nucleotide sequences and were aligned to IMGT TRB V, D and J references using MiTCR v1.1. The analysis was limited to V-J combinations with a frequency above 0.0001, which together covered approximately 99% of the repertoires. A TCR clonal expansion and chaos score per V-J combination was defined as the ratio of F50 clonal expansion to chaos observed in the TCRdist matrix. Features were reduced by Welch's t-statistics and random forest to approximately 13 V-J combinations, which fed a naive Bayes classifier. The Morisita-Horn index was used to measure how similar the thyroid and blood repertoires were. TCRdb's own reprocessing of the public reads used fastp at Q25 and MiXCR and kept productive beta chains. Entries that share a CDR3 protein sequence are merged under the most common genes and DNA. V and J calls and clone size were set by TCRdb, not the authors. This sample holds more than 300,000 distinct CDR3 sequences; 15% were observed only once. The top ten hold roughly 7% of the sample.

The rearranged segments are TRBV6-2 or TRBV6-3 and TRBJ2-7, with TRBD2 as a weak D call on 6 bases. Sample: peripheral blood. The sequence derives from a woman aged 18 to 35 with stable Graves' hyperthyroidism. Donor details come from another sample of the same person, matched by shared clones. The CDR3 is CASRPLATADPPSYEQYF. The base sequence is TGTGCCAGCAGACCCCTAGCGACCGCCGACCCTCCCTCCTACGAGCAGTACTTC.